The T cell receptor (beta chain) described here comes from a study of T cell repertoires in cytomegalovirus infection. Background on the study: An indication of both CMV infection and matching HLA type came from public TCR beta signatures. Points from the study as a whole: The study found HLA-C-restricted CMV-specific TCR beta clonotypes dominating the ex vivo response. Identification of carriers of CMV plus the relevant HLA was performed using cumulative public TCR beta family frequency.

The CDR3 runs 16 residues. The germline V and J ends were trimmed by 3 bases and 3 bases, with 18 bases remaining between them. CDR1 is SGHTA, CDR2 FQGNSA, per germline. This clonotype was detected a few times. What it recognizes is unknown. TCRdb recomputed calls from the reads with MiXCR, one row per CDR3 protein. The sample carries approximately 470,000 distinct CDR3 sequences, about two fifths recorded once. Material: cultured PBMCs, obtained from culture after CMV antigen stimulation. V gene TRBV7-2 combines with J gene TRBJ2-7, with unresolved D. This clonotype was obtained from a human donor in good health (CMV status not recorded). Some clones in this sample may be carry-over from other donors' samples. This chain's CDR3 is CASSFSLPIPIYEQYF. Here the CDR3 DNA reads TGTGCCAGCAGCTTCTCCCTCCCAATCCCAATCTACGAGCAGTACTTC.